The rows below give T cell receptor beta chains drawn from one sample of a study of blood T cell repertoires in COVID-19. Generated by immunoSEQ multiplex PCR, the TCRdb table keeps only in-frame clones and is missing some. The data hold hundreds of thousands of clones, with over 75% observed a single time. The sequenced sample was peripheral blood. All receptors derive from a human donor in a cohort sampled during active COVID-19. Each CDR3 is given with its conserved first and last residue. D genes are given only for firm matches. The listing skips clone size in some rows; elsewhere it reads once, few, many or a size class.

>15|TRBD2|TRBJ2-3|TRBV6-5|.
TGTGCCAGCAGGCCTAGCGGGGGTAGAGGGGCTACGCAGTATTTT
CASRPSGGRGATQYF
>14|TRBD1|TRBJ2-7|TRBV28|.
TGTGCCAGCAGTATAGGACAGGACCGCGGACGGCAGTACTTC
CASSIGQDRGRQYF
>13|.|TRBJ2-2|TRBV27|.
TGTGCCAGCAGAGGGTTCAGGGCCGGGGAGCTGTTTTTT
CASRGFRAGELFF
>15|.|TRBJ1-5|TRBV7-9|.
TGTGCCAGCAGCACGACAGCCTGGAGCAATCAGCCCCAGCATTTT
CASSTTAWSNQPQHF
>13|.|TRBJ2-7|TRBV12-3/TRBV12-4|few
TGTGCCAGCAGTTCGGGGAGCTCCTACGAGCAGTACTTC
CASSSGSSYEQYF
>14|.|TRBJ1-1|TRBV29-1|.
TGCAGCGTTCTAAGCACGGGGGGGAACACTGAAGCTTTCTTT
CSVLSTGGNTEAFF
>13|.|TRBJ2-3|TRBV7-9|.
TGTGCCAGCAGCCGAGGAGGGACAGATACGCAGTATTTT
CASSRGGTDTQYF
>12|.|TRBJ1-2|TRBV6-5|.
TGTGCCAGCAGGGGCGAGAACTATGGCTACACCTTC
CASRGENYGYTF
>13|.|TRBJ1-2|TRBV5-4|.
TGTGCCAGCACCTCGGGGGTACCCTATGGCTACACCTTC
CASTSGVPYGYTF
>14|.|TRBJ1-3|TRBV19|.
TGTGCCAGTAGTAACGAGGGCTCTGGAAACACCATATATTTT
CASSNEGSGNTIYF
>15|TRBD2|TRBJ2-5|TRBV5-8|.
TGTGCCAGCAGCTTAGAGCGGGGGATCCAAGAGACCCAGTACTTC
CASSLERGIQETQYF
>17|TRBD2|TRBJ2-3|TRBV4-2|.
TGTGCCAGCAGCCAAGAAGCGGCTAGCGGGGGGATAGATACGCAGTATTTT
CASSQEAASGGIDTQYF
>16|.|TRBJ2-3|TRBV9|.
TGTGCCAGCAGCGATTCACAGGGAATCGGCACAGATACGCAGTATTTT
CASSDSQGIGTDTQYF
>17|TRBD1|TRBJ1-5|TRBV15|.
TGTGCCACCAGGAGAGTAGGTGGACAGGAACGGGGTCAGCCCCAGCATTTT
CATRRVGGQERGQPQHF
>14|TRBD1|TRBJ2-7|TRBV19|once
TGTGCCAGCCGAAGGACAGGGTTTAACGACGAGCAGTACTTC
CASRRTGFNDEQYF
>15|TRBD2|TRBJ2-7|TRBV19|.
TGTGCCAGTAGCGATCGGACTAGGGGTTCCTACGAGCAGTACTTC
CASSDRTRGSYEQYF
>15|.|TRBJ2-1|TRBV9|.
TGTGCCAGCAGCGCCGTGGTAGCCGATAGAAATGAGCAGTTCTTC
CASSAVVADRNEQFF
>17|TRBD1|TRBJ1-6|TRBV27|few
TGTGCCAGCAGTTTAGTGGGACAGGGGGTCTATAATTCACCCCTCCACTTT
CASSLVGQGVYNSPLHF
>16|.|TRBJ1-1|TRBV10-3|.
TGTGCCATCAGGACCTTCGGGGGGTCGATGAACACTGAAGCTTTCTTT
CAIRTFGGSMNTEAFF
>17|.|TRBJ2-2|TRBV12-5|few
TGTGCTAGTGGTACCACTTTGGGGCGGGGGAACACCGGGGAGCTGTTTTTT
CASGTTLGRGNTGELFF
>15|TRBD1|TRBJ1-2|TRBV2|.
TGTGCCAGCAGGGCTACAGGGGGAGCTAACTATGGCTACACCTTC
CASRATGGANYGYTF
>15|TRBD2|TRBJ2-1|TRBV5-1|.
TGCGCCAGCAGCTTGCTTGCGGGAGGTCGGAATGAGCAGTTCTTC
CASSLLAGGRNEQFF
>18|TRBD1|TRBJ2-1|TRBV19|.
TGTGCCAGTAGTAAGGACAGGGGCCTACAGATTTCCTACAATGAGCAGTTCTTC
CASSKDRGLQISYNEQFF
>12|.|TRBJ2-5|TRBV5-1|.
TGCGCCAGCAACGGAGGGGTGGAGACCCAGTACTTC
CASNGGVETQYF
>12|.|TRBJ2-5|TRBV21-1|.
TGTGCCAGCAGCAAAGTCCGGGAGACCCAGTACTTC
CASSKVRETQYF
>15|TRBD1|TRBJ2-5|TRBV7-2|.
TGTGCCAGCAGACGCGACAGGGGGAAATACGAGACCCAGTACTTC
CASRRDRGKYETQYF
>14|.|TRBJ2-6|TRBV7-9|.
TGTGCCAGCAGCCTAGCGAGCGGGGCCAACGTCCTGACTTTC
CASSLASGANVLTF
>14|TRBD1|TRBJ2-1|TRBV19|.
TGTGCCAGTAGTGAGCAGGGACAGTACAATGAGCAGTTCTTC
CASSEQGQYNEQFF
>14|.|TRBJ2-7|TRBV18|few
TGTGCCAGCTCACAGACCAGGGATTACTACGAGCAGTACTTC
CASSQTRDYYEQYF
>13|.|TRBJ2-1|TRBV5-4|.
TGTGCCAGCAGCCCCGGTTGGGTGGGCGAGCAGTTCTTC
CASSPGWVGEQFF
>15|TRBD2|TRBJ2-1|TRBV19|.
TGTGCCAGTAGACCTCCGGGACTAGCGGGTAATGAGCAGTTCTTC
CASRPPGLAGNEQFF